Listed below are T cell receptor beta chains from one sample, sequenced in a study of blood T cell repertoires in COVID-19. Here immunoSEQ multiplex PCR was the method, and the copy in TCRdb shows in-frame clones only, minus some. The sample holds under 300,000 clones; approximately 87% are singletons and the top ten take 5.5% to 6.5%. The sequenced sample was peripheral blood. The receptors derive from a man aged 60 to 69 with acute or convalescent COVID-19. CDR3s include the opening cysteine and the closing phenylalanine or tryptophan. The D gene is left open where the match is weak. A clone size is listed for some rows: how often the clone was seen (once, few, many), or a class if it is expanded.

J gene,clone size,V gene,D gene,CDR3 DNA,CDR3 protein
TRBJ1-4,NA,TRBV7-6,TRBD1,TGTGCCAGCAGCTACTTGACAGGGTCGAGTGAAAAACTGTTTTTT,CASSYLTGSSEKLFF
TRBJ2-1,NA,TRBV24-1,TRBD2,TGTGCCACCAGTGATTTTGGGACTAGCGGGGGGAGCTCCTACAATGAGCAGTTCTTC,CATSDFGTSGGSSYNEQFF
TRBJ1-2,NA,TRBV5-4,TRBD1,TGTGCCAGCAGCTTGGTGGGACAGGGCTATGGCTACACCTTC,CASSLVGQGYGYTF
TRBJ2-5,NA,TRBV4-3,TRBD1,TGCGCCAGCAGCCTGACAGGGTCCAAGACCCAGTACTTC,CASSLTGSKTQYF
TRBJ1-5,NA,TRBV6-2/TRBV6-3,NA,TGTGCCAGCAGTTACTCGCCTCAAGAGGGGGGGCCACTGAGTCAGCCCCAGCATTTT,CASSYSPQEGGPLSQPQHF
TRBJ1-5,NA,TRBV20-1,NA,TGCAGTGCTAGTAAGGTCGGAGGGGCCATTAGCAATCAGCCCCAGCATTTT,CSASKVGGAISNQPQHF
TRBJ1-1,NA,TRBV30,NA,TGTGCCTGGAGTATATCCTGGGGGGACACTGAAGCTTTCTTT,CAWSISWGDTEAFF
TRBJ2-5,NA,TRBV7-9,TRBD2,TGTGCCAGCAGCTCTCCTACCGGCGGGGGAGAGACCCAGTACTTC,CASSSPTGGGETQYF
TRBJ2-2,NA,TRBV7-2,NA,TGTGCCAGCAGCTACAGCATCAACACCGGGGAGCTGTTTTTT,CASSYSINTGELFF
TRBJ1-1,NA,TRBV9,TRBD1,TGTGCCAGCAGCGCGCACTTCAGGGGGGACACTGAAGCTTTCTTT,CASSAHFRGDTEAFF
TRBJ2-7,NA,TRBV7-9,NA,TGTGCCAGCAGCCACACACAGGGAGACTACGAGCAGTACTTC,CASSHTQGDYEQYF
TRBJ2-6,NA,TRBV5-1,TRBD2,TGCGCCCGCAGCTTGGCGGGGGGGACTGGGGCCAACGTCCTGACTTTC,CARSLAGGTGANVLTF
TRBJ1-2,once,TRBV7-2,TRBD1,TGTGCCAGCAGCTTATATACAGGGGGCTATGGCTACACCTTC,CASSLYTGGYGYTF
TRBJ1-2,NA,TRBV5-4,NA,TGTGCCAGCAGCACGTGGGAGGGAGGTGGCGCGGGTGGCTACACCTTC,CASSTWEGGGAGGYTF
TRBJ1-3,NA,TRBV7-6,NA,TGTGCCAGCAGCTTAAAAGCACGCTCTGGAAACACCATATATTTT,CASSLKARSGNTIYF
TRBJ2-5,NA,TRBV24-1,TRBD2,TGTGCCACCAGTGATGGGACTAGCGATGAGACCCAGTACTTC,CATSDGTSDETQYF
TRBJ2-7,once,TRBV5-5,NA,TGTGCCAGCAGCCGGGGGGCGAGCTCCTACGAGCAGTACTTC,CASSRGASSYEQYF
TRBJ1-2,NA,TRBV10-3,NA,TGTGCCATCAGTCTTTCCAGATTCTATGGCTACACCTTC,CAISLSRFYGYTF
TRBJ2-1,NA,TRBV9,TRBD2,TGTGCCAGCAGCGCAGCGGGAGGGCAGGGCAATGAGCAGTTCTTC,CASSAAGGQGNEQFF
TRBJ1-5,few,TRBV20-1,TRBD1,TGCAGTGCTAGTATAGGGGGCCGTCAGCCCCAGCATTTT,CSASIGGRQPQHF
TRBJ2-1,once,TRBV9,NA,TGTGCCAGCAGCGCCGGACTACAACCCTCATACAATGAGCAGTTCTTC,CASSAGLQPSYNEQFF
TRBJ2-7,NA,TRBV20-1,NA,TGCAGTGCTAGTGGGGGCCCGAAGGAGCAGTACTTC,CSASGGPKEQYF
TRBJ2-1,NA,TRBV10-3,TRBD2,TGTGCCATCAGTGACCTCGGACTAGCGGGAGACAATGAGCAGTTCTTC,CAISDLGLAGDNEQFF
TRBJ1-4,NA,TRBV9,NA,TGTGCCAGCAGCGGAGGGGGACCTAATGAAAAACTGTTTTTT,CASSGGGPNEKLFF
TRBJ1-2,NA,TRBV6-5,TRBD1,TGTGCCAGCAGTACGGGACAGGGGGCATGGTATGGCTACACCTTC,CASSTGQGAWYGYTF
TRBJ1-6,NA,TRBV19,TRBD1,TGTGCCAGTAGTACGCGGGACAGCTATAATTCACCCCTCCACTTT,CASSTRDSYNSPLHF
TRBJ2-7,NA,TRBV28,TRBD1,TGTGCCAGCAGTGGACGGACAGGGCGAAGTAACTACGAGCAGTACTTC,CASSGRTGRSNYEQYF
TRBJ2-3,NA,TRBV6-2/TRBV6-3,TRBD2,TGTGCCAGCAGCCCGGCGGTAGCGGGAGTTGGGGCCACAGATACGCAGTATTTT,CASSPAVAGVGATDTQYF
TRBJ1-1,NA,TRBV19,TRBD1,TGTGCCAGTAGTCTAGGACAGGACACTGAAGCTTTCTTT,CASSLGQDTEAFF
TRBJ1-6,NA,TRBV30,NA,TGTGCCTGGACTCCCCTTGATTCACCCCTCCACTTT,CAWTPLDSPLHF
TRBJ1-1,NA,TRBV6-5,TRBD1,TGTGCCAGCAGTTACTCGGGACAGGGTGTAACTGAAGCTTTCTTT,CASSYSGQGVTEAFF
TRBJ1-5,NA,TRBV9,NA,TGTGCCAGCAGCGTAGGGCAGTATAGCAATCAGCCCCAGCATTTT,CASSVGQYSNQPQHF
TRBJ1-1,NA,TRBV27,TRBD1,TGTGCCAGCAGTTGGGGACAGGGGGCAAACCTATTGAACACTGAAGCTTTCTTT,CASSWGQGANLLNTEAFF
TRBJ2-3,NA,TRBV7-6,TRBD2,TGTGCCAGCAGCTTAGGGGCTAGCGGGCGCACAGATACGCAGTATTTT,CASSLGASGRTDTQYF